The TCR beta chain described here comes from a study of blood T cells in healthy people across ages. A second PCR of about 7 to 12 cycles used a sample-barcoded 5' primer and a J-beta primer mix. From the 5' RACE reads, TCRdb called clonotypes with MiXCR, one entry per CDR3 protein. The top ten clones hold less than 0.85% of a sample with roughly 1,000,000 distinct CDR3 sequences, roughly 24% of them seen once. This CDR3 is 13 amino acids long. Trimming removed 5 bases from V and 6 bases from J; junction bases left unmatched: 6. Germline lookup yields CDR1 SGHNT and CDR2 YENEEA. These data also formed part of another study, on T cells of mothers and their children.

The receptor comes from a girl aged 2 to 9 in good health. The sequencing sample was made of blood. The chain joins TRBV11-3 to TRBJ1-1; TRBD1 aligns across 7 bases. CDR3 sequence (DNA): TGTGCCAGCAGCCATGGCAGGGGGGCTGAAGCTTTCTTT. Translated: CASSHGRGAEAFF.